This T cell receptor beta chain comes out of a study of T cells after yellow fever vaccination. Study-level background: SMART-Seq v4 Ultra Low Input served to prepare low-cell-number fractions.

The CDR3 is 15 amino acids. The V gene's germline CDR1 is PRHDT and CDR2 FYEKMQ (reference sequence). Study results and limitations: Researchers report a weaker secondary response that nonetheless peaked faster, day 5 versus 15.

A remark on this clonotype: Its antigen is not identified. The germline gene is not matched at one end of the junction; a read error may be the cause.

5'RACE template switching added a universal primer site and UMIs to TCR cDNA. Using its own MiXCR run on the 5' RACE reads, TCRdb lists one record per CDR3 protein. The table includes about 63,000 distinct CDR3 sequences, 6.5% to 9% detected once. J is TRBJ1-6 and V is TRBV13; D gene uncertain. Sequenced material: CD8+ T cells sorted from PBMCs, taken 15 days after the yellow fever booster vaccination. The clonotype was recovered from a man aged 25 to 40 who received the YFV17D yellow fever vaccine. CDR3 region: CASSPVSSYNSPIHF. CDR3 in DNA: TGTGCCAGCAGCCCCGTTAGCTCCTATAATTCACCCATCCACTTT.